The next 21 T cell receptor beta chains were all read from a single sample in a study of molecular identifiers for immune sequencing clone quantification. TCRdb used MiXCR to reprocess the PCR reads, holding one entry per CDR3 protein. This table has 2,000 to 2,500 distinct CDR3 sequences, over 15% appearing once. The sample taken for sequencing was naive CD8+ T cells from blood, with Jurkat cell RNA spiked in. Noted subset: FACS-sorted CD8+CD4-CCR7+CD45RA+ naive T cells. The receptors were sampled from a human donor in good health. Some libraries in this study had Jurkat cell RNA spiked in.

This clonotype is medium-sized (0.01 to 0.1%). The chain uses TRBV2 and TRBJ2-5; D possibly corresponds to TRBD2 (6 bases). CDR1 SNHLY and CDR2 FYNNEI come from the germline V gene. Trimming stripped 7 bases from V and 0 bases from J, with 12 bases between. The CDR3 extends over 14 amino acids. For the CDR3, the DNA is TGTGCCAGCACAGCGGGCCCGTACCAAGAGACCCAGTACTTC. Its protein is CASTAGPYQETQYF. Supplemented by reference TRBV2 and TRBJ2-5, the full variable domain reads EPEVTQTPSHQVTQMGQEVILRCVPISNHLYFYWYRQILGQKVEFLVSFYNNEISEKSEIFDDQFSVERPDGSNFTLKIRSTKLEDSAMYFCASTAGPYQETQYFGPGTRLLVL.

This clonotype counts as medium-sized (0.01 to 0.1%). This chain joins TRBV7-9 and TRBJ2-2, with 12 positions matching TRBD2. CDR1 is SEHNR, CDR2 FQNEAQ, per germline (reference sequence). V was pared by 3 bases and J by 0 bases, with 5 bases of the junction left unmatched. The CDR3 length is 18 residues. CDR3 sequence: CASSFLLAGGSNTGELFF. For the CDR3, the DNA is TGTGCCAGCAGCTTCCTACTAGCGGGAGGATCGAACACCGGGGAGCTGTTTTTT.

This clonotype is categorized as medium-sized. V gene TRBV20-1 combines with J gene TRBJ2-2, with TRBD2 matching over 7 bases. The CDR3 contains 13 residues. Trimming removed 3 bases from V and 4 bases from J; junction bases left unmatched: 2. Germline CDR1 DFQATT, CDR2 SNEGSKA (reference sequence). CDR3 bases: TGCAGTGCTAGTGGGGGGGTCACCGGGGAGCTGTTTTTT. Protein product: CSASGGVTGELFF.

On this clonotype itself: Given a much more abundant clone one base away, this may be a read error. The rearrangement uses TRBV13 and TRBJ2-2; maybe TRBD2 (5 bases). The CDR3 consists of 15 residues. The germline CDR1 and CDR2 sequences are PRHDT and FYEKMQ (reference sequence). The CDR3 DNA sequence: TGTGCCAGCAGCTTAGATCTGGGGATGGCCGGGGAGCTGGTTTTT. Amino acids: CASSLDLGMAGELVF.

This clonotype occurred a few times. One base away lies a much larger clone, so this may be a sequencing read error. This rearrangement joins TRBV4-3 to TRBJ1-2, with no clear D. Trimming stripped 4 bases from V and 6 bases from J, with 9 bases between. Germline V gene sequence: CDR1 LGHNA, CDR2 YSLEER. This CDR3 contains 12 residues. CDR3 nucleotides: TGCGCCAGCAGCCGCATGGGAGATGGCTACACCTTC. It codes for CASSRMGDGYTF.

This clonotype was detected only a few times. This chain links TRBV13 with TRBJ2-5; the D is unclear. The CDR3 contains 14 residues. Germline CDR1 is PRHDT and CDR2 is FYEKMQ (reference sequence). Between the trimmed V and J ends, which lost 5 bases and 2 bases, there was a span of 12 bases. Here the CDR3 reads CASSPRTKQETQYF. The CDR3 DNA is TGTGCCAGCAGCCCCCGGACGAAGCAAGAGACCCAGTACTTC.

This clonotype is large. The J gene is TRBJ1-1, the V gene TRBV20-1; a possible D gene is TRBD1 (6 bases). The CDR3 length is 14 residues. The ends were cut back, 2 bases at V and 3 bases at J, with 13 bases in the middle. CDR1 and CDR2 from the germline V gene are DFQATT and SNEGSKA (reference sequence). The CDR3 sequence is CSARHRDMDTEAFF. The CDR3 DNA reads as TGCAGTGCTAGACACAGGGACATGGACACTGAAGCTTTCTTT.

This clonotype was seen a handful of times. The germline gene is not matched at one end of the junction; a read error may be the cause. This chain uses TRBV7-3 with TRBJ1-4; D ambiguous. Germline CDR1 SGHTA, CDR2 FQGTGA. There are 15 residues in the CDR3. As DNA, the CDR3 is TGTGCCAGCAACTTAACGGGCGGGACTAATGAAAAACTGTTTTTT. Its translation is CASNLTGGTNEKLFF.

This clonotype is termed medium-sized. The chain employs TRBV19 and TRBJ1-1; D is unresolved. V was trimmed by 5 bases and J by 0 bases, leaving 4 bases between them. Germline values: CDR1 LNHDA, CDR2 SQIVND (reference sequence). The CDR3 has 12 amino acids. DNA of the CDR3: TGTGCCAGTAGTGGAATGAACACTGAAGCTTTCTTT. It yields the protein CASSGMNTEAFF.

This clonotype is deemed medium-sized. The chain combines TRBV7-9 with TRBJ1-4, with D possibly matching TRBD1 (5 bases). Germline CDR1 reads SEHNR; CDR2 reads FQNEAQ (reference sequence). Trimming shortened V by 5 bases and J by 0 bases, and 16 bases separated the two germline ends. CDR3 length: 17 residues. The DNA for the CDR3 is TGTGCCAGCAGCACCTCCCGGGGCAGCCCAACTAATGAAAAACTGTTTTTT. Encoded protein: CASSTSRGSPTNEKLFF.

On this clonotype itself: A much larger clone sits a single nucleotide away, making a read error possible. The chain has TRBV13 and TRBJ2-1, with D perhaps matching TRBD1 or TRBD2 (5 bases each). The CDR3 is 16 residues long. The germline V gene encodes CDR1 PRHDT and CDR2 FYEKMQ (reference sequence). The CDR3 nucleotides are TGTGTCAGCAGCGGACCCGGGACGGAGATCTACAATGAGCAGTTCTTC. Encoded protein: CVSSGPGTEIYNEQFF.

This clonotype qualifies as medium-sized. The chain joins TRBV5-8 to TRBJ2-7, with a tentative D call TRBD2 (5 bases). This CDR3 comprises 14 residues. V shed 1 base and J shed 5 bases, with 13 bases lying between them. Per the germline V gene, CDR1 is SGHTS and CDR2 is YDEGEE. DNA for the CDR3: TGTGCCAGCAGCTTGCGCCTAGCAACCCACGAGCAGTACTTC. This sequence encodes CASSLRLATHEQYF.

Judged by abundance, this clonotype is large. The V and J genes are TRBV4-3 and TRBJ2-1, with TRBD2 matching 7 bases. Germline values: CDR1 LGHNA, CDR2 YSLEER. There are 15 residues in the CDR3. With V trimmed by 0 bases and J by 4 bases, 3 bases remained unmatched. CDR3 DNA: TGCGCCAGCAGCCAAGATCGGACTAGTTACAATGAGCAGTTCTTC. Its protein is CASSQDRTSYNEQFF.

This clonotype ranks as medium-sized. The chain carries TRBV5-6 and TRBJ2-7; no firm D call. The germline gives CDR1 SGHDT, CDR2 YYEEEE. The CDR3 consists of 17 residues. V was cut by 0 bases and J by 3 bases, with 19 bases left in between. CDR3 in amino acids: CASSLAIGLGYSYEQYF. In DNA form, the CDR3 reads TGTGCCAGCAGCTTGGCCATTGGTCTGGGATATAGCTACGAGCAGTACTTC.

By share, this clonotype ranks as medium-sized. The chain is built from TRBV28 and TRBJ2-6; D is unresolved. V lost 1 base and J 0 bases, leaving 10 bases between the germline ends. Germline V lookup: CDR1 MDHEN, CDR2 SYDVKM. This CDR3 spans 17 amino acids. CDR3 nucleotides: TGTGCCAGCAGTTTATTCCCGGCGGACTCTGGGGCCAACGTCCTGACTTTC. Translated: CASSLFPADSGANVLTF.

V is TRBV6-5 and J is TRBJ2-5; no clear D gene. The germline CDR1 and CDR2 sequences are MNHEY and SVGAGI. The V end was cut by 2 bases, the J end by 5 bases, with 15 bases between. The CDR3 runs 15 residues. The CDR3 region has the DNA TGTGCCAGCAGTTACCGCCCCACATACTCGGAGACCCAGTACTTC. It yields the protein CASSYRPTYSETQYF.

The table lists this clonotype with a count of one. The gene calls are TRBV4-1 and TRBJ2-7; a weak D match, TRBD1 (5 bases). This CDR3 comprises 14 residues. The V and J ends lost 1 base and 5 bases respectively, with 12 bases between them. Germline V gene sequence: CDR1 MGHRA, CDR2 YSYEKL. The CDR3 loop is CASSQGIKGDEQYF. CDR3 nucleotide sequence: TGCGCCAGCAGCCAAGGGATCAAAGGGGACGAGCAGTACTTC.

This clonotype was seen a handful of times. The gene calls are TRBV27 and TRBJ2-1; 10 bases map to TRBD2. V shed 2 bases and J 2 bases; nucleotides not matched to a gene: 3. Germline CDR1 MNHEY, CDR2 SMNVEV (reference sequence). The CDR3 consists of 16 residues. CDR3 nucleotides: TGTGCCAGCAGTTTAACTAGCGGGGCCACCTACAATGAGCAGTTCTTC. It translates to CASSLTSGATYNEQFF.

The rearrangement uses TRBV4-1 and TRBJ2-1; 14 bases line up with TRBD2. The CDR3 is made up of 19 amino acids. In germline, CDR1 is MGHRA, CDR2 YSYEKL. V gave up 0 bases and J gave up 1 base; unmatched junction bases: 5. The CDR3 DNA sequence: TGCGCCAGCAGCCAAGATTCCCGGACTAGCGGGAGGTCCTACAATGAGCAGTTCTTC. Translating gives CASSQDSRTSGRSYNEQFF.

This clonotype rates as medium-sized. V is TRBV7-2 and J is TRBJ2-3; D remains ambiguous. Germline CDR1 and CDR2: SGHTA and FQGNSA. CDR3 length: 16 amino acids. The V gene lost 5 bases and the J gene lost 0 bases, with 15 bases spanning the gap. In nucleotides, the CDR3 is TGTGCCAGCAGCCTACCCATAGTTGAGAGCACAGATACGCAGTATTTT. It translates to CASSLPIVESTDTQYF. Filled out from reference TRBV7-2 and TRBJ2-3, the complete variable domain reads GAGVSQSPSNKVTEKGKDVELRCDPISGHTALYWYRQSLGQGLEFLIYFQGNSAPDKSGLPSDRFSAERTGGSVSTLTIQRTQQEDSAVYLCASSLPIVESTDTQYFGPGTRLTVL.

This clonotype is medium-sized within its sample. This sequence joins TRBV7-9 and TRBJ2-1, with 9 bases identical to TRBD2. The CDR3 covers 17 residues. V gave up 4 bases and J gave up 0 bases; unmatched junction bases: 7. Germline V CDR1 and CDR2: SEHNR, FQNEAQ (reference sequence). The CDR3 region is CASSSTLSGSSYNEQFF. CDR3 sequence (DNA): TGTGCCAGCAGCTCGACCCTTAGCGGGAGCTCCTACAATGAGCAGTTCTTC.